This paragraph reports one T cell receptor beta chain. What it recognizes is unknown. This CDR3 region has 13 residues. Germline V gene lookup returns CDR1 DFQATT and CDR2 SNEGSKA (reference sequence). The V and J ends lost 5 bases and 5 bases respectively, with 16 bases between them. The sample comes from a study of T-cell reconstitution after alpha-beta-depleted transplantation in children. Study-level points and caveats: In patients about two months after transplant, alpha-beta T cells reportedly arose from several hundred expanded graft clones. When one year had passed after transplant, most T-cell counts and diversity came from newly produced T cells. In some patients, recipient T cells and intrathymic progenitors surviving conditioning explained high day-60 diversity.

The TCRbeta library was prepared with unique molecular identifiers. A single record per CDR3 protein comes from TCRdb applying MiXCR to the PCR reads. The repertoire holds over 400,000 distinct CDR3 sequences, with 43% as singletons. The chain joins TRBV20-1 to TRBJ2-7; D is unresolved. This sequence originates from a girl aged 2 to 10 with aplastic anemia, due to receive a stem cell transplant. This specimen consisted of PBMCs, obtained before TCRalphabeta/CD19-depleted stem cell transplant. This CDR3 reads CSAAPWERDEQYF. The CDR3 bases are TGCAGTGCTGCTCCGTGGGAAAGGGACGAGCAGTACTTC.